These 15 T cell receptor beta chains were sequenced from one sample in a study of T cell therapy after organ transplantation. Their target antigens are unknown. Sequencing was performed with immunoSEQ multiplex PCR; in TCRdb, only in-frame clones are kept and a portion is missing. The sample holds under 4,000 clones, about 81% seen once. Indicated time point: 4-8 weeks after completion of therapy. The starting material was CD8+ T cells from blood, obtained after autologous CMV-specific T cell therapy. These receptors came from a human patient who had received a solid organ transplant and had CMV disease. A subset of T cells may come from the graft donor.

The rearrangement uses TRBV4-3 and TRBJ1-1; TRBD1 is a possible D gene (5 bases). Trimming shortened V by 5 bases and J by 5 bases, and 12 bases separated the two germline ends. The CDR3 extends over 13 amino acids. CDR1 and CDR2 (germline): LGHNA, YSLEER. The chain's CDR3 is CASSLGAGTEAFF. The CDR3 coding sequence is TGCGCCAGCAGCTTAGGGGCCGGGACTGAAGCTTTCTTT.

This clone appeared a single time. The chain is built from TRBV27 and TRBJ2-7, with D tentatively TRBD2 (6 bases). V lost 5 bases and J lost 5, with 10 bases in between. In germline, CDR1 is MNHEY, CDR2 SMNVEV (reference sequence). This CDR3 region has 12 residues. This CDR3 is CASSGPGDEQYF. The CDR3 DNA sequence: TGTGCCAGCAGTGGGCCGGGGGACGAGCAGTACTTC.

The chain links TRBV4-3 to TRBJ2-7; 9 bases fit TRBD1. CDR3 length: 14 amino acids. V trimming: 8 bases; J trimming: 4 bases; junction bases outside the gene matches: 9. Germline V gene data show CDR1 as LGHNA and CDR2 as YSLEER. Here the CDR3 reads CASGINRGPYEQYF. Here the CDR3 DNA reads TGCGCCAGCGGAATTAACAGGGGGCCATACGAGCAGTACTTC.

In its sample, this clone was seen once. V and J are TRBV2 and TRBJ2-1, with TRBD2 matching over 9 bases. Per the germline V gene, CDR1 is SNHLY and CDR2 is FYNNEI. V lost 7 bases, J lost 5 bases, and 6 bases stayed unmatched. This CDR3 has 14 amino acids. CDR3 in DNA: TGTGCCAGCACTCCGGGACTAGCCAACAATGAGCAGTTCTTC. Translating gives CASTPGLANNEQFF. The full variable domain, its missing parts supplied by reference TRBV2 and TRBJ2-1, is EPEVTQTPSHQVTQMGQEVILRCVPISNHLYFYWYRQILGQKVEFLVSFYNNEISEKSEIFDDQFSVERPDGSNFTLKIRSTKLEDSAMYFCASTPGLANNEQFFGPGTRLTVL.

This chain uses TRBV9 with TRBJ2-1; tentatively, D is TRBD2 (5 bases). From germline, CDR1 is SGDLS and CDR2 YYNGEE. Trimming took off 0 bases at V and 0 bases at J, with 10 bases between the two ends. The CDR3 is made up of 16 amino acids. CDR3 in DNA: TGTGCCAGCAGCGTAGCGGAGGTGAGCTCCTACAATGAGCAGTTCTTC. It is translated as CASSVAEVSSYNEQFF.

The chain uses TRBV4-3 and TRBJ1-2, with D perhaps TRBD1 (5 bases). The V gene lost 0 bases and the J gene lost 8 bases, with 10 bases spanning the gap. The germline gives CDR1 LGHNA, CDR2 YSLEER. The CDR3 runs 13 residues. The CDR3 sequence: CASSQEWGDGYTF. The CDR3 bases are TGCGCCAGCAGCCAAGAATGGGGGGACGGCTACACCTTC.

The V call is TRBV4-1, the J call TRBJ1-6; TRBD1 is a possible D gene (6 bases). This CDR3 contains 16 residues. V lost 4 bases and J 7 bases, leaving 17 bases between the germline ends. Looked up from germline, CDR1 is MGHRA and CDR2 is YSYEKL. The CDR3 bases are TGCGCCAGCAGCCCACCCGGGGGCGCCAGGAATTCACCCCTCCACTTT. Encoded protein: CASSPPGGARNSPLHF.

The chain is built from TRBV6-1 and TRBJ2-1; 10 nucleotides line up with TRBD1. V lost 5 bases, J lost 4 bases, and 5 bases stayed unmatched. CDR3 size: 15 residues. CDR1 is MNHNS and CDR2 is SASEGT in the germline V gene. In DNA, the CDR3 is TGTGCCAGCAGTTTAAGGACAGGGGGTTACAATGAGCAGTTCTTC. Residues: CASSLRTGGYNEQFF.

This chain links TRBV4-3 with TRBJ2-7, with unresolved D. V was pared by 0 bases and J by 3 bases, with 12 bases between. The CDR3 covers 15 residues. Germline V gene lookup returns CDR1 LGHNA and CDR2 YSLEER. The CDR3 DNA is TGCGCCAGCAGCCAAGATAGGGCAGCCCTCTACGAGCAGTACTTC. It yields the protein CASSQDRAALYEQYF.

The rearrangement joins TRBV6-5 to TRBJ1-2; 7 bases match TRBD1. There are 13 residues in the CDR3. J lost 6 bases, V lost 5 bases, and 6 bases had no gene match. Germline assignment: CDR1 MNHEY and CDR2 SVGAGI. The CDR3 sequence: CASSPDREDGYTF. CDR3 nucleotide sequence: TGTGCCAGCAGTCCCGACAGGGAGGATGGCTACACCTTC.

The CDR3 coding sequence is TGTGCCAGCAGAGGAGCGAGTACTAACTATGGCTACACCTTC. This codes for CASRGASTNYGYTF. The chain couples TRBV7-8 to TRBJ1-2; the D is unclear. CDR3 length equals 14 residues. Germline-derived CDR1 and CDR2 are SGHVS and FQNEAQ. V was clipped by 6 bases and J by 0 bases, with 11 bases between them.

This clone was seen only once. This chain uses TRBV30 with TRBJ1-5; no clear D. Germline assignment: CDR1 GTSNPN and CDR2 SVGIG (reference sequence). V was pared by 1 base and J by 3 bases, with 7 bases between. This CDR3 is 13 amino acids long. The CDR3: CAWSEMDNQPQHF. CDR3 coding DNA: TGTGCCTGGAGTGAAATGGACAATCAGCCCCAGCATTTT.

This rearrangement joins TRBV7-6 to TRBJ2-3; D call uncertain. In germline, CDR1 is SGHVS, CDR2 FNYEAQ. V was cut by 1 base and J by 4 bases, with 6 bases left in between. This CDR3 is built from 13 residues. Written as DNA, the CDR3 is TGTGCCAGCAGCTTAGGACCACCAGATACGCAGTATTTT. The encoded protein is CASSLGPPDTQYF. Using reference TRBV7-6 and TRBJ2-3 for the parts outside the CDR3, the full variable domain is GAGVSQSPRYKVTKRGQDVALRCDPISGHVSLYWYRQALGQGPEFLTYFNYEAQQDKSGLPNDRFSAERPEGSISTLTIQRTEQRDSAMYRCASSLGPPDTQYFGPGTRLTVL.

This sequence joins TRBV7-9 and TRBJ2-1; no firm D call. The CDR3 covers 11 residues. V was shortened by 4 bases and J by 7 bases, with 5 bases between the two germline ends. CDR1 and CDR2 (germline): SEHNR, FQNEAQ (reference sequence). The CDR3 DNA follows: TGTGCCAGCAGCTCTCAGAATGAGCAGTTCTTC. It is translated as CASSSQNEQFF.

V and J are TRBV7-6 and TRBJ2-5; D gene unclear. Germline CDR1 and CDR2: SGHVS and FNYEAQ. The CDR3 runs to 13 residues. The V and J ends lost 1 base and 1 base respectively, with 4 bases between them. This CDR3 reads CASSLGVQETQYF. In DNA, the CDR3 is TGTGCCAGCAGCTTAGGGGTCCAAGAGACCCAGTACTTC. The complete variable domain, with remaining parts taken from reference TRBV7-6 and TRBJ2-5, reads GAGVSQSPRYKVTKRGQDVALRCDPISGHVSLYWYRQALGQGPEFLTYFNYEAQQDKSGLPNDRFSAERPEGSISTLTIQRTEQRDSAMYRCASSLGVQETQYFGPGTRLLVL.